This TCR beta chain is from a study of OX40 agonist ivuxolimab in advanced cancers. The germline CDR1 and CDR2 sequences are SGDLS and YYNGEE. Trimming cost V 4 bases and J 3 bases; bases outside gene matches: 4. This CDR3 contains 15 residues. Libraries were prepared by immunoSEQ multiplex PCR; TCRdb keeps only in-frame clonotypes and omits some of them. The table includes 55,000 to 80,000 clones, about 85% detected once. The clonotype originates from an adult with an advanced solid tumor such as melanoma, head and neck, liver or kidney cancer. The input for sequencing was CD4+ or CD8+ T cells sorted from blood, taken in a trial of the OX40 agonist ivuxolimab. The chain recombines TRBV9 with TRBJ2-2; 9 nucleotides agree with TRBD1. CDR3 sequence: CASSLRTGDTGELFF. CDR3 nucleotides: TGTGCCAGCAGCCTTCGGACAGGGGACACCGGGGAGCTGTTTTTT. Full variable domain (outside the CDR3, taken from reference TRBV9 and TRBJ2-2): DSGVTQTPKHLITATGQRVTLRCSPRSGDLSVYWYQQSLDQGLQFLIQYYNGEERAKGNILERFSAQQFPDLHSELNLSSLELGDSALYFCASSLRTGDTGELFFGEGSRLTVL.